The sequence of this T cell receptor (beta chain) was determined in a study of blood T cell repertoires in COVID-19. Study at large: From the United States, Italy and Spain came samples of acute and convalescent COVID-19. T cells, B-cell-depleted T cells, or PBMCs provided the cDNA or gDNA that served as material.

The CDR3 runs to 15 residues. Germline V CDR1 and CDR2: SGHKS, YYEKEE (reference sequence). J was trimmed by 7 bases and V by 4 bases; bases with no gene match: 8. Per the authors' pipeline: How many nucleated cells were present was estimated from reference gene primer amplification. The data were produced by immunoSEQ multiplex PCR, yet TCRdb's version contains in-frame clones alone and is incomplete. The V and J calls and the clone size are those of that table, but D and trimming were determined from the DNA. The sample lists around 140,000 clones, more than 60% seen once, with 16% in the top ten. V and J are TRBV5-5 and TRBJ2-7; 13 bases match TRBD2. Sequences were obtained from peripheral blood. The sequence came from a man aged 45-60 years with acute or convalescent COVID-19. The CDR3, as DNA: TGTGCCAGCAGCCGGGGACTAGCGGGGTTGGAAGAGCAGTACGTC. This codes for CASSRGLAGLEEQYV.